This T cell receptor (beta chain) was identified in a study of T cells after yellow fever vaccination. TCRdb used MiXCR to reprocess the 5' RACE reads, holding one entry per CDR3 protein. The sample shows under 400,000 distinct CDR3 sequences, approximately 13% of them seen only once. This clonotype was recorded a few times. The V and J ends lost 7 bases and 6 bases respectively, with 6 bases between them. The CDR3 consists of 11 residues. In germline, CDR1 is MDHEN, CDR2 SYDVKM. This specimen consisted of CD4+ T cells sorted from PBMCs, obtained 15 days after the yellow fever booster vaccination. This rearrangement joins TRBV28 to TRBJ2-2; D unresolved. This clonotype originated in a man younger than 30 who received the YFV17D yellow fever vaccine. CDR3 sequence (DNA): TGTGCCAGCATCCAAGCCGGGGAGCTGTTTTTT. Translation: CASIQAGELFF.